The clone carrying this T cell receptor beta chain has only one observation. This sample was taken from a study of shared clonotypes between healthy human individuals. Here immunoSEQ multiplex PCR was the method, and the copy in TCRdb shows in-frame clones only, minus some. The table records 600,000 to 750,000 clones, 72% of them present only once. Sequencing was carried out using memory CD4+ T cells sorted from blood. Subset here: CD45RA-negative fraction. This TCR was sampled from a woman aged 25 to 45 in good health.

The CDR3: CASSATDSGGYGYTF. CDR3 in DNA: TGTGCCAGCAGTGCCACGGACAGTGGTGGGTATGGCTACACCTTC. The chain has TRBV6-1 and TRBJ1-2; tentative D call: TRBD1 (6 bases). The CDR3 contains 15 residues. Trimming pared 4 bases from V and 5 bases from J, leaving 17 bases between. Germline V CDR1 and CDR2: MNHNS, SASEGT.